Many counts were recorded for the clone carrying this TCR beta chain. Its antigen is still unknown. This sample was included in a study of neurological immune-mediated disorders. The cDNA was produced through 5'RACE with 10-nucleotide random UMIs. TCRdb called the 5' RACE reads again in MiXCR, with one record for every CDR3 protein. The sample lists more than 50,000 distinct CDR3 sequences; 10% to 12% were seen once. Germline lookup yields CDR1 LNHNV and CDR2 YYDKDF (reference sequence). The CDR3 runs 17 residues. V was clipped by 1 base and J by 1 base, with 16 bases between them. General observations from the study: None of the CDR3 amino acid sequences in expanded clones turned up in more than one subject, which points to private repertoires in all groups. In HTLV-1-associated myelopathy, TCR clonal expansion was greatest, whereas multiple sclerosis had the least, falling below healthy controls.

The study used blood bank volunteers in Maryland, USA, as healthy controls. The receptor was derived from a man between 60 and 75 years old in good health. The chain carries TRBV15 and TRBJ1-1; TRBD1 is a possible D gene (6 bases). The sequenced sample was PBMCs. In DNA, the CDR3 is TGTGCCACCAGCAGAGTGAGGACAAGGGGGAAGAACACTGAAGCTTTCTTT. This sequence encodes CATSRVRTRGKNTEAFF.